A single sample gave rise to the 14 T cell receptor beta chains below, sequenced in a study of T cell responses to AZD1222 COVID-19 vaccine. Using immunoSEQ multiplex PCR, the repertoire was profiled, and TCRdb retains in-frame clones only, with some absent. The table shows 120,000 or so clones, with roughly 91% occurring only once. Sample: peripheral blood, taken on day 0 of MenACWY control vaccination. The source is an adult in good health.

This clone was observed once. The chain links TRBV9 to TRBJ2-4; D remains unclear. Trimming removed 0 bases from V and 7 bases from J, with 8 bases in between. Germline CDR1 is SGDLS and CDR2 is YYNGEE. The CDR3 runs to 13 residues. The DNA for the CDR3 is TGTGCCAGCAGCGTAGGTCCTTTGAACATTCAGTACTTC. Its protein product is CASSVGPLNIQYF.

The chain has TRBV13 and TRBJ1-1; maybe TRBD1 (6 bases). This CDR3 is built from 15 residues. Trimming pared 1 base from V and 5 bases from J, leaving 14 bases between. Germline assignment: CDR1 PRHDT and CDR2 FYEKMQ (reference sequence). This CDR3 reads CASSLDPGGATEAFF. In DNA, the CDR3 is TGTGCCAGCAGCTTAGACCCCGGGGGGGCAACTGAAGCTTTCTTT.

The chain recombines TRBV2 with TRBJ2-1, with 11 bases lining up with TRBD2. The CDR3 runs 15 residues. Trimming at V came to 3 bases and at J to 8 bases, leaving 6 bases not matched to a gene. The germline gives CDR1 SNHLY, CDR2 FYNNEI. CDR3 sequence: CASSEIAGGLYEQFF. The DNA for the CDR3 is TGTGCCAGCAGTGAGATAGCGGGAGGGCTCTATGAGCAGTTCTTC.

This clone was recorded a few times. V is TRBV5-1 and J is TRBJ1-2; 8 positions agree with TRBD1. The junction had 11 bases not matched to a gene; V was cut back by 2 bases and J by 8 bases. Germline CDR1 SGHRS, CDR2 YFSETQ. CDR3 length equals 15 residues. The CDR3 spells CASSLQTGEGGGYTF. Written as DNA, the CDR3 is TGCGCCAGCAGCTTACAGACAGGGGAAGGGGGAGGCTACACCTTC.

The chain joins TRBV2 to TRBJ2-7, with 9 bases fitting TRBD1. CDR3 length equals 17 residues. The germline CDR1 and CDR2 sequences are SNHLY and FYNNEI. V lost 2 bases to trimming and J lost 3 bases; unmatched junction nucleotides: 11. The CDR3 DNA reads as TGTGCCAGCAGTGAAATAGAAGGGGGACAGGGCTTCTACGAGCAGTACTTC. Its translation is CASSEIEGGQGFYEQYF. Full variable domain (remainder filled in from reference TRBV2 and TRBJ2-7): EPEVTQTPSHQVTQMGQEVILRCVPISNHLYFYWYRQILGQKVEFLVSFYNNEISEKSEIFDDQFSVERPDGSNFTLKIRSTKLEDSAMYFCASSEIEGGQGFYEQYFGPGTRLTVT.

The V and J genes are TRBV3-1 (or the pseudogene TRBV3-2) and TRBJ2-3; D call uncertain. The CDR3 length is 12 residues. The germline V gene encodes CDR1 LGHDT and CDR2 YNNKEL (reference sequence). Trimming took off 1 base at V and 4 bases at J, with 3 bases between the two ends. CDR3 protein: CASSQVADTQYF. The DNA of the CDR3 is TGTGCCAGCAGCCAAGTGGCAGATACGCAGTATTTT.

In its sample, this clone was seen once. The chain uses TRBV10-3 and TRBJ2-2; possible D gene TRBD1, 6 bases. This CDR3 contains 14 residues. Trimming removed 7 bases at V and 2 bases at J, with 11 bases between. CDR1 and CDR2 (germline): ENHRY, SYGVKD. The CDR3, as DNA: TGTGCCATCACCCAGACAGGAAACACCGGGGAGCTGTTTTTT. The encoded protein is CAITQTGNTGELFF.

The rearrangement uses TRBV11-3 and TRBJ2-1, with 11 bases aligning to TRBD2. The CDR3 consists of 15 residues. Unmatched junction bases numbered 4, after V lost 2 bases and J lost 7 bases. Germline loops: CDR1 SGHNT, CDR2 YENEEA. The CDR3 sequence: CASSLTSGSMNEQFF. CDR3 bases: TGTGCCAGCAGCTTAACTAGCGGGAGTATGAATGAGCAGTTCTTC.

This chain links TRBV12-3 or TRBV12-4 with TRBJ1-6; D unclear. The V gene lost 5 bases and the J gene lost 8 bases, with 7 bases spanning the gap. The CDR3 extends over 12 amino acids. Here the CDR3 DNA reads TGTGCCAGCAGTCTGGCGGATTCACCCCTCCACTTT. It yields the protein CASSLADSPLHF.

V usage is TRBV5-5 and J usage is TRBJ2-7, with 7 bases aligning to TRBD1. The V and J ends lost 1 base and 7 bases, in that order; junction bases with no gene match: 2. The CDR3 is 12 amino acids. Germline V lookup: CDR1 SGHKS, CDR2 YYEKEE (reference sequence). The CDR3 protein is CASSLTGEEQYF. The CDR3 coding sequence is TGTGCCAGCAGCTTGACAGGGGAGGAGCAGTACTTC.

This chain links TRBV7-3 with TRBJ1-1; no reliable D call. Germline V CDR1 and CDR2: SGHTA, FQGTGA. This CDR3 has 15 amino acids. The ends were cut back, 1 base at V and 1 base at J, with 10 bases in the middle. CDR3 DNA: TGTGCCAGCAGCTTAAACGCAGGCGCGAACACTGAAGCTTTCTTT. This sequence encodes CASSLNAGANTEAFF.

This chain's CDR3 is CASSYRGFGEQYF. CDR3 DNA: TGTGCCAGCAGTTACAGGGGCTTCGGGGAGCAGTACTTC. This chain links TRBV6-2 or TRBV6-3 with TRBJ2-7; perhaps TRBD1 as D (5 bases). Germline CDR1 MNHEY, CDR2 SVGEGT. CDR3 length: 13 amino acids. The V gene lost 2 bases and the J gene lost 7 bases, with 12 bases spanning the gap.

The chain carries TRBV30 and TRBJ1-1; perhaps TRBD1 as D (6 bases). The length of the CDR3 is 13 residues. Germline V CDR1 and CDR2: GTSNPN, SVGIG (reference sequence). Trimming removed 3 bases at V and 5 bases at J, with 13 bases between. In DNA, the CDR3 is TGTGCCTGGAGCGCCGGGACACCAACTGAAGCTTTCTTT. Its translation: CAWSAGTPTEAFF.

This chain uses TRBV7-9 with TRBJ1-5; no reliable D call. V gave up 5 bases and J gave up 2 bases, with 7 bases separating them. CDR3 length: 13 amino acids. The germline V gene has CDR1 SEHNR and CDR2 FQNEAQ (reference sequence). The CDR3 spells CASSVDGNQPQHF. CDR3 nucleotide sequence: TGTGCCAGCAGCGTCGACGGCAATCAGCCCCAGCATTTT.